A selection of T cell receptor beta chains follows, all from one sample in a study of a mutant IDH1 vaccine in newly diagnosed glioma. Some clones are missing from TCRdb's copy, which holds only in-frame ones; the method was immunoSEQ multiplex PCR. The repertoire holds about 54,000 clones, with about nine tenths as singletons. These receptors' antigens are unknown. Material: PBMCs, obtained from a glioma patient whose treatment included an IDH1 peptide vaccine. The receptors originated from a man aged 35-49 years with glioma. Both conserved end residues are part of each CDR3. The D gene is left open where the match is weak. Not every row has a clone size; where given, it reads once, few, many or a size class.

clone_size,v_call,d_call,j_call,cdr3_length,cdr3_nt,cdr3_aa
-,TRBV11-2,TRBD1,TRBJ1-2,15,TGTGCCAGCAGCCCCCGGACAGGGGGCCACTATGGCTACACCTTC,CASSPRTGGHYGYTF
few,TRBV7-3,-,TRBJ2-5,13,TGTGCCAGCAGCTTCGGATCCCAAGAGACCCAGTACTTC,CASSFGSQETQYF
-,TRBV19,TRBD2,TRBJ2-7,13,TGTGCCACTTCGACTAGCGCCGCCGACGAGCAGTACTTC,CATSTSAADEQYF
-,TRBV5-1,TRBD1,TRBJ1-2,15,TGCGCCAGCAGCTTTCAGGGACAGCCAGCGGATGGCTACACCTTC,CASSFQGQPADGYTF
-,TRBV5-4,-,TRBJ1-1,15,TGTGCCAGCAGCTTGGGGGTACAGGGAAACACTGAAGCTTTCTTT,CASSLGVQGNTEAFF
-,TRBV5-6,-,TRBJ1-5,13,TGTGCCAGCAGCTTCCAAGGGGGGGAGCCCCAGCATTTT,CASSFQGGEPQHF
-,TRBV7-9,-,TRBJ2-1,17,TGTGCCAGCAGCTTAGAGATCGGGGAGAGCTCCTACAATGAGCAGTTCTTC,CASSLEIGESSYNEQFF
-,TRBV7-8,TRBD1,TRBJ1-4,18,TGTGCCAGCAGCGAGTCGAGCCGGACAGGGGACCATAATGAAAAACTGTTTTTT,CASSESSRTGDHNEKLFF
few,TRBV4-1,-,TRBJ2-5,13,TGCGCCAGCAGCCAAAAGCTTATTTGGACCCAGTACTTC,CASSQKLIWTQYF
-,TRBV6-1,-,TRBJ1-2,13,TGTGCCAGCAGTGAAGCGGGTAGCTATGGCTACACCTTC,CASSEAGSYGYTF
once,TRBV4-2,-,TRBJ2-3,11,TGTGCCAGCGGGACCTCAGATACGCAGTATTTT,CASGTSDTQYF
few,TRBV7-6,-,TRBJ1-1,14,TGTGCCAGCAGCTTAGCAGGGGGGAACACTGAAGCTTTCTTT,CASSLAGGNTEAFF
-,TRBV11-2,TRBD1,TRBJ2-7,14,TGTGCCAGCAGCTATGCGACAGGGGCCTACGAGCAGTACTTC,CASSYATGAYEQYF
-,TRBV5-1,-,TRBJ1-1,16,TGCGCCAGCAGCCAACGGGGCAACACGGGGAACACTGAAGCTTTCTTT,CASSQRGNTGNTEAFF
once,TRBV7-3,-,TRBJ2-2,14,TGTGCCAGCAGCTCTCGACAGCACACCGGGGAGCTGTTTTTT,CASSSRQHTGELFF
-,TRBV6-4,TRBD2,TRBJ2-3,15,TGTGCCAGCAGTGTGTTAGCGGGAGAGACAGATACGCAGTATTTT,CASSVLAGETDTQYF
-,TRBV19,-,TRBJ2-5,14,TGTGCCAGTAGTATGATGGCGGTCCAAGAGACCCAGTACTTC,CASSMMAVQETQYF
-,TRBV7-9,-,TRBJ2-7,13,TGTGCCAGCAGCTTAGATTGGTTGTACGAGCAGTACTTC,CASSLDWLYEQYF
-,TRBV7-8,-,TRBJ1-5,18,TGTGCCAGCAGCTTAACCCTCCCGGGGGGCTATAGCAATCAGCCCCAGCATTTT,CASSLTLPGGYSNQPQHF
-,TRBV9,TRBD2,TRBJ2-1,17,TGTGCCAGCAGCTTAGGACTAGCGGGGTCCTCCTACAATGAGCAGTTCTTC,CASSLGLAGSSYNEQFF
-,TRBV19,TRBD2,TRBJ2-1,15,TGTGCCAGTAGTCCCTATCGGGAGGGAAACAATGAGCAGTTCTTC,CASSPYREGNNEQFF
-,TRBV29-1,-,TRBJ2-1,14,TGCAGCGTTGAAGGGATCCGACGAGACAATGAGCAGTTCTTC,CSVEGIRRDNEQFF
-,TRBV9,-,TRBJ2-1,15,TGTGCCAGCAGCGTAGTCGCCCTTGGATACAGTGAGCAGTTCTTC,CASSVVALGYSEQFF
-,TRBV19,-,TRBJ2-2,13,TGTGCCAGTATAGACTACTACACCGGGGAGCTGTTTTTT,CASIDYYTGELFF
-,TRBV28,TRBD1,TRBJ2-7,14,TGTGCCAGCAGGGGACAGGGAAGCTCCTACGAGCAGTACTTC,CASRGQGSSYEQYF
once,TRBV7-2,-,TRBJ2-5,14,TGTGCCAGCAGCTTTTCAGGGGTCAAAGAGACCCAGTACTTC,CASSFSGVKETQYF
-,TRBV27,TRBD1,TRBJ2-7,15,TGTGCCAGCAGTCTACTAGGGGGACAGCAGTACGAGCAGTACTTC,CASSLLGGQQYEQYF
-,TRBV9,TRBD1,TRBJ2-5,15,TGTGCCAGCAGCGTTCGACAGGGTTCACAAGAGACCCAGTACTTC,CASSVRQGSQETQYF
few,TRBV5-5,TRBD1,TRBJ2-7,14,TGTGCCAGCAGAGTTGGACAGGGTTCCTACGAGCAGTACTTC,CASRVGQGSYEQYF
-,TRBV10-3,-,TRBJ2-7,12,TGTGCCATCAGTCAGTTGGACTACGAGCAGTACTTC,CAISQLDYEQYF
-,TRBV7-7,-,TRBJ1-3,15,TGTGCTAGCAGCTTAATGGACAGCCCTGGAAACACCATATATTTT,CASSLMDSPGNTIYF
once,TRBV7-8,TRBD1,TRBJ1-5,16,TGTGCCAGCAGGGAAACAGGGGGCTTAAGCAATCAGCCCCAGCATTTT,CASRETGGLSNQPQHF
-,TRBV28,-,TRBJ2-1,14,TGTGCCAGCAGCCAAGGGTCGTCGCGGCATGAGCAGTTCTTC,CASSQGSSRHEQFF
-,TRBV19,-,TRBJ2-7,15,TGTGCCAGTAGTCCCCCTGGACGGGACTTATACGAGCAGTACTTC,CASSPPGRDLYEQYF
-,TRBV6-5,-,TRBJ1-2,16,TGTGCCAGCAGTTACTCTGTAGGGGGTCAGACCTGGGGCTACACCTTC,CASSYSVGGQTWGYTF
-,TRBV7-2,-,TRBJ2-7,16,TGTGCCAGCAGCCCCCGTTTTGCGGGAACCTCCTACGAGCAGTACTTC,CASSPRFAGTSYEQYF
-,TRBV6-5,-,TRBJ2-3,15,TGTGCCAGCACCCCCCCTGGGGACAGCACAGATACGCAGTATTTT,CASTPPGDSTDTQYF
-,TRBV5-4,-,TRBJ1-1,13,TGTGCCAGCAGCTTTTCACAGAACACTGAAGCTTTCTTT,CASSFSQNTEAFF
-,TRBV6-5,TRBD1,TRBJ1-1,15,TGTGCCAGCAGTTACTCAACAGGGGCGAACACTGAAGCTTTCTTT,CASSYSTGANTEAFF
-,TRBV25-1,-,TRBJ2-7,14,TGTGCCAGCGGAAAAATAGGCATTTCCTACGAGCAGTACTTC,CASGKIGISYEQYF
once,TRBV19,-,TRBJ2-5,15,TGTGCCAGTAGGCGGAGACATCTAGGGAAAGAGACCCAGTACTTC,CASRRRHLGKETQYF
few,TRBV7-6,-,TRBJ1-1,14,TGTGCCAGCAGCTTAGGCAGGGCGAACACTGAAGCTTTCTTT,CASSLGRANTEAFF